The source of this T cell receptor beta chain is a study of T cell changes during pregnancy in multiple sclerosis. Clones were read by immunoSEQ multiplex PCR, and TCRdb kept only the in-frame ones, dropping some. Counted here are about 36,000 clones, about nine tenths occurring once; the ten biggest clones make up about 0.45%. This TCR came from a female donor in good health, enrolled as a control in a pregnancy study. This specimen was CD4+ T cells from peripheral blood mononuclear cells, taken in the second trimester of pregnancy.

CDR3 nucleotides: TGTGCCAGCGTCCAGGGGGCTCATAATGAAAAACTGTTTTTT. Translation gives CASVQGAHNEKLFF. This chain links TRBV5-6 with TRBJ1-4, with 8 bases fitting TRBD1. This CDR3 has 14 residues. The V gene's germline CDR1 is SGHDT and CDR2 YYEEEE. The trim removed 7 bases at V and 4 bases at J, leaving 6 bases unmatched.